These T cell receptor beta chains were read from a single sample in a study of T-cell reconstitution after alpha-beta-depleted transplantation in children. TCRdb reprocessed the PCR reads with MiXCR, giving one entry per CDR3 protein. Among roughly 350,000 distinct CDR3 sequences listed, around 16% were seen once. The starting material was PBMCs, mostly from graft donor cells, obtained 360 days after TCRalphabeta/CD19-depleted stem cell transplant. These receptors were collected from a male patient aged 2-15 years who had a stem cell transplant for acute lymphoblastic leukemia, so the T cells may come from the graft donor. Both conserved end residues are part of each CDR3. Each record gives: clone size, V gene, J gene, D gene, CDR3 DNA, CDR3 protein. The D gene is left open where the match is weak. Clone size is given for some rows only: seen once, a few or many times, or a class if the clone is expanded.

.	TRBV28	TRBJ2-7	TRBD2	TGTGCCAGCGCAACCCTAGCGGGAGCTTCCTACGAGCAGTACTTC	CASATLAGASYEQYF
few	TRBV20-1	TRBJ2-3	.	TGCAGTGCTGGAGGGATTGCCACAGATACGCAGTATTTT	CSAGGIATDTQYF
.	TRBV4-1	TRBJ2-2	.	TGCGCCAGCAGCCAAGTGTATACCTACACCGGGGAGCTGTTTTTT	CASSQVYTYTGELFF
.	TRBV7-8	TRBJ2-5	.	TGTGCCAGCAGCCTCCCCTCGGCGCGCTTCCAAGAGACCCAGTACTTC	CASSLPSARFQETQYF
.	TRBV20-1	TRBJ2-7	.	TGCAGTGCTAGAAGAGTAGCAGGTTACGAGCAGTACTTC	CSARRVAGYEQYF
few	TRBV10-3	TRBJ2-6	.	TGTGCCATCACCAACCCTCTAGTCTCCGGGGCCAACGTCCTGACTTTC	CAITNPLVSGANVLTF
few	TRBV5-8	TRBJ1-3	.	TGTGCCAGCAGCTTGAACGGGGCCCGAGGATCTGGAAACACCATATATTTT	CASSLNGARGSGNTIYF
.	TRBV28	TRBJ2-7	TRBD2	TGTGCCAGCAGGCCCCTGGGGGGGACGTCCTACGAGCAGTACTTC	CASRPLGGTSYEQYF
.	TRBV7-8	TRBJ2-5	TRBD1	TGTGCCAGCAGCTTAGTGACAGGGGTGGGAGAGACCCAGTACTTC	CASSLVTGVGETQYF
once	TRBV10-3	TRBJ2-2	.	TGTGCCATCAGTGAAACGGTGAACACCGGGGAGCTGTTTTTT	CAISETVNTGELFF
.	TRBV4-3	TRBJ2-2	.	TGCGCCAGCAGCCAAGAAGGTTGGAGCAGGGACACCGGGGAGCTGTTTTTT	CASSQEGWSRDTGELFF
medium-sized	TRBV4-3	TRBJ2-3	.	TGCGCCAGCAGCCGGGTACAGAGGCTTTCTAGCACAGATACGCAGTATTTT	CASSRVQRLSSTDTQYF
.	TRBV28	TRBJ2-7	.	TGTGCCAGCAGTTTTGTATACGAGCAGTACTTC	CASSFVYEQYF
.	TRBV7-3	TRBJ2-5	.	TGTGCCAGCAGCTTACTAGCTGAAGAGACCCAGTACTTC	CASSLLAEETQYF
.	TRBV30	TRBJ2-2	.	TGTGCCTGGAGTCGCGGGACCGGGGAGCTGTTTTTT	CAWSRGTGELFF
.	TRBV6-1	TRBJ2-5	TRBD2	TGTGCCAGCAGACGGACTAGCGGGATTACAGAGACCCAGTACTTC	CASRRTSGITETQYF
many	TRBV5-1	TRBJ2-5	.	TGCGCCAGCAGCTCAAACCACCAAGAGACCCAGTACTTC	CASSSNHQETQYF
many	TRBV5-1	TRBJ2-3	.	TGCGCCAGCAGCCCAGGACAGACCGGTGCAGATACGCAGTATTTT	CASSPGQTGADTQYF
.	TRBV3-1	TRBJ2-5	.	TGTGCCAGCAGCCCCTTGTCCGGCCGAGAGACCCAGTACTTC	CASSPLSGRETQYF
few	TRBV29-1	TRBJ2-5	TRBD1	TGCAGCGTTGTGGGACAGGGGTTCGCGGCCGACCCTAGGGACCAAGAGACCCAGTACTTC	CSVVGQGFAADPRDQETQYF
many	TRBV5-1	TRBJ2-7	TRBD1	TGCGCCAGCAGCTTGGGGGCCAGGGGGCTCGACGAGCAGTACTTC	CASSLGARGLDEQYF
many	TRBV29-1	TRBJ2-1	.	TGCAGCGTTCTAACACAACTCTACAATGAGCAGTTCTTC	CSVLTQLYNEQFF
many	TRBV7-9	TRBJ1-4	TRBD1	TGTGCCAGCAGCTACGGGACAGGGGATAATGAAAAACTGTTTTTT	CASSYGTGDNEKLFF
few	TRBV12-3/TRBV12-4	TRBJ2-1	.	TGTGCCAGCAGTTTAGTCTGGGGCGATGAGCAGTTCTTC	CASSLVWGDEQFF